Given below is one TCR beta chain in context. The record originates from a study of T cell responses to AZD1222 COVID-19 vaccine. The table came from immunoSEQ multiplex PCR; TCRdb's copy has only in-frame clones and leaves some out. The data show tens of thousands of clones, with 80% seen just once and about 20% held by the top ten. Trimming left V 5 bases short and J 3 bases short, with 12 bases between. This CDR3 comprises 14 residues. In germline, CDR1 is SGHNT, CDR2 YYREEE (reference sequence). Sequenced here: peripheral blood, sampled on day 0 of AZD1222 vaccination. This chain links TRBV5-4 with TRBJ2-1; D remains unclear. The receptor was derived from an adult in good health. The DNA of the CDR3 is TGTGCCAGCAGTCTCAGTAACCTCTACAATGAGCAGTTCTTC. Its translation is CASSLSNLYNEQFF. Variable domain in full (rest from reference TRBV5-4 and TRBJ2-1): ETGVTQSPTHLIKTRGQQVTLRCSSQSGHNTVSWYQQALGQGPQFIFQYYREEENGRGNFPPRFSGLQFPNYSSELNVNALELDDSALYLCASSLSNLYNEQFFGPGTRLTVL.